This entry features one T cell receptor beta chain sequence. The antigen remains undetermined. V shed 3 bases and J shed 11 bases, with 13 bases lying between them. Germline V CDR1 and CDR2: SGHTA, FQGNSA. The CDR3 is made up of 13 amino acids. Thyroid ultrasound, orbital computed tomography, TRAb, serum thyroxine and clinical symptoms formed the basis of diagnosis. From fresh peripheral blood, 10 ml in volume, the PBMCs were obtained. This entry belongs to a study of Graves' ophthalmopathy and Graves' hyperthyroidism. The overall study: Researchers obtained peripheral blood at initial diagnosis, before any treatment had begun.

For repertoire sequencing, the TCR beta CDR3 regions were amplified from RNA transcripts. After a first-round RT-PCR with HTBI primers, a second-round multiplex PCR was run. TCRdb re-called the multiplex PCR reads with MiXCR, one entry per CDR3 protein. The sample shows some 750,000 distinct CDR3 sequences, around 40% of them seen only once. Study-level findings and limits: Detected in blood as well were most expanded thyroid clonotypes with frequency above 0.001.

The chain recombines TRBV7-2 with TRBJ2-2; D uncertain. This TCR was recovered from an adult man with Graves' ophthalmopathy. Sequenced input: peripheral blood. This CDR3 reads CASSLGGPVELFF. In DNA, the CDR3 is TGTGCCAGCAGCTTGGGTGGTCCGGTCGAGCTGTTTTTT.